The 2 T cell receptor beta chains below were found in one sample sequenced in a study of patients and donors after allogeneic stem cell transplantation. TCRdb passed the RT-PCR reads through MiXCR, listing each CDR3 protein once. The sample has over 150,000 distinct CDR3 sequences, over 25% seen once. The sample taken for sequencing was blood, either unsorted or a sorted T cell fraction (not recorded which). Receptors were obtained from a human donor who was either an allogeneic HSCT recipient or a stem cell or donor lymphocyte infusion donor (not recorded which). It is not recorded whose cells these are; they may come from a transplant donor.

In its sample, this clonotype was seen a few times. The V call is TRBV9, the J call TRBJ1-4; no clear D gene. Germline values: CDR1 SGDLS, CDR2 YYNGEE. CDR3 length: 15 amino acids. V was trimmed by 4 bases and J by 0 bases, leaving 10 bases between them. DNA for the CDR3: TGTGCCAGCAGCCTGCGAAGCGCAACTAATGAAAAACTGTTTTTT. It specifies CASSLRSATNEKLFF.

This sequence joins TRBV27 and TRBJ1-2; D possibly corresponds to TRBD1 (6 bases). V was trimmed by 2 bases and J by 4 bases, leaving 14 bases between them. Germline V gives CDR1 MNHEY, CDR2 SMNVEV (reference sequence). The CDR3 spans 15 residues. The CDR3 sequence: CASSLGPWGRYGYTF. The CDR3 region has the DNA TGTGCCAGCAGTTTAGGCCCATGGGGGCGCTATGGCTACACCTTC.